This TCR beta chain was obtained from a study of blood T cells in healthy people across ages. In its sample, this clonotype was seen a few times. Its specificity is not known. Donors gave about 10 milliliters of peripheral blood apiece. Primers used in a second PCR of about 6 to 11 cycles were a sample-barcoded 5' primer and a J-beta primer mix. Every sample returned 3 million or more CDR3-containing paired-end reads. TCRdb redid the calling of the 5' RACE reads with MiXCR, one entry per CDR3 protein. Here the sample spans more than 1,400,000 distinct CDR3 sequences, 40% to 50% being singletons. Study conclusions and caveats: Naive T cell percentage showed a strong correlation with TCR beta diversity.

The sequence was obtained from a woman aged 18-35 years in good health. Specimen: blood.

The CDR3 here is CASSPPLIGGDYTF. The DNA of the CDR3 is TGTGCCAGCAGTCCCCCTCTGATCGGGGGTGACTACACCTTC. V gene TRBV12-3 or TRBV12-4 combines with J gene TRBJ1-2; maybe TRBD1 (5 bases). There are 14 residues in the CDR3. Trimming removed 5 bases at V and 10 bases at J, with 20 bases between.